The rows below give T cell receptor beta chains drawn from one sample of a study. TCRdb re-called the 5' RACE reads through MiXCR, storing one row per CDR3 protein. Counted here are some 62,000 distinct CDR3 sequences, just under 30% occurring once; the ten biggest clones make up about 2.3%. The specimen sequenced was tumor-infiltrating naive CD4+ T cells sorted from the breast tumor. These receptors originate from a female donor with breast cancer. Both conserved end residues are part of each CDR3. Fields, in order: clone size, D gene, J gene, CDR3 length, V gene, CDR3 DNA, CDR3 protein. A D gene is named only where the DNA matches it firmly. Expanded clones are given a class, and other clones once, few, many or no size at all.

clone size: few
D gene: .
J gene: TRBJ2-5
CDR3 length: 14
V gene: TRBV7-2
CDR3 DNA: TGTGCCAGCAGCTTAGGTCGAGCTCAAGAGACCCAGTACTTC
CDR3 protein: CASSLGRAQETQYF

clone size: .
D gene: .
J gene: TRBJ2-7
CDR3 length: 15
V gene: TRBV4-1
CDR3 DNA: TGCGCCAGCAGCCAAGTCGGGAGTAGGACGTACGAGCAGTACTTC
CDR3 protein: CASSQVGSRTYEQYF

clone size: .
D gene: TRBD2
J gene: TRBJ2-2
CDR3 length: 17
V gene: TRBV27
CDR3 DNA: TGTGCCAGCAGTTTTTTCGGGACTAGCGGGTTGACCGGGGAGCTGTTTTTT
CDR3 protein: CASSFFGTSGLTGELFF

clone size: .
D gene: .
J gene: TRBJ2-3
CDR3 length: 16
V gene: TRBV5-4
CDR3 DNA: TGTGCCAGCAGCTTGGGGGAGTTGACTACCACAGATACGCAGTATTTT
CDR3 protein: CASSLGELTTTDTQYF

clone size: .
D gene: .
J gene: TRBJ1-6
CDR3 length: 13
V gene: TRBV7-3
CDR3 DNA: TGTGCCAGCAGCTCGAGCTTCAATTCACCCCTCCACTTT
CDR3 protein: CASSSSFNSPLHF

clone size: many
D gene: .
J gene: TRBJ2-4
CDR3 length: 15
V gene: TRBV29-1
CDR3 DNA: TGCAGCGTTGGCTACAGATTATTGGGCAAAAACATTCAGTACTTC
CDR3 protein: CSVGYRLLGKNIQYF

clone size: few
D gene: TRBD2
J gene: TRBJ2-3
CDR3 length: 16
V gene: TRBV6-1
CDR3 DNA: TGTGCCAGCAGTGACTGGCGGGGGGGCAACACAGATACGCAGTATTTT
CDR3 protein: CASSDWRGGNTDTQYF

clone size: .
D gene: .
J gene: TRBJ1-1
CDR3 length: 13
V gene: TRBV6-2/TRBV6-3
CDR3 DNA: TGTGCCAGCAGTTACCTAAAGAACACTGAAGCTTTCTTT
CDR3 protein: CASSYLKNTEAFF

clone size: few
D gene: .
J gene: TRBJ1-5
CDR3 length: 15
V gene: TRBV5-6
CDR3 DNA: TGTGCCAGCAGCTTGGAGTCTTATAGCAATCAGCCCCAGCATTTT
CDR3 protein: CASSLESYSNQPQHF

clone size: .
D gene: .
J gene: TRBJ1-4
CDR3 length: 13
V gene: TRBV5-1
CDR3 DNA: TGCGCCAGCAAGGAACCAACTGATGAAAAACTGTTTTTT
CDR3 protein: CASKEPTDEKLFF

clone size: once
D gene: TRBD2
J gene: TRBJ2-1
CDR3 length: 15
V gene: TRBV9
CDR3 DNA: TGTGCCAGCAGCGTTATAGCGGGAGTAGGCAATGAGCAGTTCTTC
CDR3 protein: CASSVIAGVGNEQFF

clone size: many
D gene: .
J gene: TRBJ1-3
CDR3 length: 13
V gene: TRBV6-2/TRBV6-3
CDR3 DNA: TGTGCCAGCTTGTCAACCTCTGGAAACACCATATATTTT
CDR3 protein: CASLSTSGNTIYF

clone size: many
D gene: .
J gene: TRBJ1-3
CDR3 length: 11
V gene: TRBV6-2/TRBV6-3
CDR3 DNA: TGTGCCAGCAGTTACTCGGACACCATATATTTT
CDR3 protein: CASSYSDTIYF

clone size: .
D gene: .
J gene: TRBJ2-7
CDR3 length: 15
V gene: TRBV30
CDR3 DNA: TGTGCCTGGACCCTCGGGGCAGGGCGGACCTACGAGCAGTACTTC
CDR3 protein: CAWTLGAGRTYEQYF

clone size: few
D gene: TRBD2
J gene: TRBJ2-7
CDR3 length: 15
V gene: TRBV9
CDR3 DNA: TGTGCCAGCAGCCCGGGACTAGCGACAACCTACGAGCAGTACTTC
CDR3 protein: CASSPGLATTYEQYF

clone size: .
D gene: .
J gene: TRBJ1-1
CDR3 length: 11
V gene: TRBV23-1
CDR3 DNA: TGCGCCAGCAATTCAGACACTGAAGCTTTCTTT
CDR3 protein: CASNSDTEAFF

clone size: .
D gene: .
J gene: TRBJ2-1
CDR3 length: 17
V gene: TRBV29-1
CDR3 DNA: TGCAGCGTTGATGGGAGTAAGGGTGGACGCTCCTACAATGAGCAGTTCTTC
CDR3 protein: CSVDGSKGGRSYNEQFF

clone size: .
D gene: TRBD2
J gene: TRBJ2-5
CDR3 length: 17
V gene: TRBV28
CDR3 DNA: TGTGCCAGCAAAATAGCCGGGACTAGCGGGGGACAGGAGACCCAGTACTTC
CDR3 protein: CASKIAGTSGGQETQYF

clone size: few
D gene: .
J gene: TRBJ1-1
CDR3 length: 14
V gene: TRBV5-1
CDR3 DNA: TGCGCCAGCAGCTACAGACAGTCAGATACTGAAGCTTTCTTT
CDR3 protein: CASSYRQSDTEAFF

clone size: .
D gene: .
J gene: TRBJ1-1
CDR3 length: 14
V gene: TRBV28
CDR3 DNA: TGTGCCAGCACGGTAATGGGAGGGAAACCTGAAGCTTTCTTT
CDR3 protein: CASTVMGGKPEAFF

clone size: few
D gene: .
J gene: TRBJ2-6
CDR3 length: 17
V gene: TRBV4-1
CDR3 DNA: TGCGCCAGCAGCCAAGGGGACACCTCCTCTGGGGCCAACGTCCTGACTTTC
CDR3 protein: CASSQGDTSSGANVLTF

clone size: .
D gene: .
J gene: TRBJ1-6
CDR3 length: 15
V gene: TRBV30
CDR3 DNA: TGTGCCTGGAGTTCGGAACTCTCCTATAATTCACCCCTCCACTTT
CDR3 protein: CAWSSELSYNSPLHF

clone size: .
D gene: .
J gene: TRBJ1-1
CDR3 length: 14
V gene: TRBV28
CDR3 DNA: TGTGCCAGCAGTCCCATTCTTATGAACACTGAAGCTTTCTTT
CDR3 protein: CASSPILMNTEAFF

clone size: .
D gene: .
J gene: TRBJ2-3
CDR3 length: 12
V gene: TRBV28
CDR3 DNA: TGTGCCAGCAGTTTCAGGGGAGGTACGCAGTATTTT
CDR3 protein: CASSFRGGTQYF

clone size: many
D gene: .
J gene: TRBJ2-4
CDR3 length: 15
V gene: TRBV6-6
CDR3 DNA: TGTGCCAGCAGGGCCCGGGACTTAGCCAAAAACATTCAGTACTTC
CDR3 protein: CASRARDLAKNIQYF

clone size: .
D gene: .
J gene: TRBJ2-3
CDR3 length: 14
V gene: TRBV3-1
CDR3 DNA: TGTACCAGCAGCCCCCTTGGGCGAATGGATACGCAGTATTTT
CDR3 protein: CTSSPLGRMDTQYF

clone size: .
D gene: TRBD1
J gene: TRBJ1-1
CDR3 length: 16
V gene: TRBV6-2/TRBV6-3
CDR3 DNA: TGTGCCAGCACCGGGACAGGGGGCCGCACCAACACTGAAGCTTTCTTT
CDR3 protein: CASTGTGGRTNTEAFF

clone size: few
D gene: TRBD1
J gene: TRBJ2-7
CDR3 length: 13
V gene: TRBV20-1
CDR3 DNA: TGCAGTGCTAGCCCGAACAGGGGGCATGAGCAGTACTTC
CDR3 protein: CSASPNRGHEQYF

clone size: many
D gene: TRBD1
J gene: TRBJ2-7
CDR3 length: 16
V gene: TRBV5-1
CDR3 DNA: TGCGCCAGCAGCCCCACCCGGGACAGGGTATCCTACGAGCAGTACTTC
CDR3 protein: CASSPTRDRVSYEQYF

clone size: .
D gene: TRBD2
J gene: TRBJ2-5
CDR3 length: 16
V gene: TRBV5-1
CDR3 DNA: TGCGCCAGCAGCTTGAGTACGCTAGCGGGAAAAGAGACCCAGTACTTC
CDR3 protein: CASSLSTLAGKETQYF

clone size: many
D gene: TRBD2
J gene: TRBJ2-3
CDR3 length: 16
V gene: TRBV6-5
CDR3 DNA: TGTGCCAGCAGTTACTCGGCTAGCGGGAGATTGGATACGCAGTATTTT
CDR3 protein: CASSYSASGRLDTQYF

clone size: few
D gene: .
J gene: TRBJ2-3
CDR3 length: 14
V gene: TRBV5-1
CDR3 DNA: TGCGCCAGCAGCCCTGACGGGGCCCAAGATACGCAGTATTTT
CDR3 protein: CASSPDGAQDTQYF

clone size: .
D gene: .
J gene: TRBJ2-1
CDR3 length: 14
V gene: TRBV27
CDR3 DNA: TGTGCCAGCAGTCGAAAGGATGTGAGGGATGAGCAGTTCTTC
CDR3 protein: CASSRKDVRDEQFF

clone size: .
D gene: TRBD1
J gene: TRBJ2-2
CDR3 length: 16
V gene: TRBV9
CDR3 DNA: TGTGCCAGCAGCGTAATTCAATCAGGGGGCACCGGGGAGCTGTTTTTT
CDR3 protein: CASSVIQSGGTGELFF

clone size: .
D gene: TRBD2
J gene: TRBJ2-1
CDR3 length: 15
V gene: TRBV5-1
CDR3 DNA: TGCGCCAGCGCGACGAGTTTGGGGGGGGTGGATGAGCAGTTCTTC
CDR3 protein: CASATSLGGVDEQFF

clone size: few
D gene: .
J gene: TRBJ2-7
CDR3 length: 15
V gene: TRBV12-3/TRBV12-4
CDR3 DNA: TGTGCCAGCAGCCTGGGGACCCAGGGGATCTACGAGCAGTACTTC
CDR3 protein: CASSLGTQGIYEQYF

clone size: .
D gene: .
J gene: TRBJ2-3
CDR3 length: 11
V gene: TRBV20-1
CDR3 DNA: TGCAGTGCTGGTTCAGGGGATACGCAGTATTTT
CDR3 protein: CSAGSGDTQYF